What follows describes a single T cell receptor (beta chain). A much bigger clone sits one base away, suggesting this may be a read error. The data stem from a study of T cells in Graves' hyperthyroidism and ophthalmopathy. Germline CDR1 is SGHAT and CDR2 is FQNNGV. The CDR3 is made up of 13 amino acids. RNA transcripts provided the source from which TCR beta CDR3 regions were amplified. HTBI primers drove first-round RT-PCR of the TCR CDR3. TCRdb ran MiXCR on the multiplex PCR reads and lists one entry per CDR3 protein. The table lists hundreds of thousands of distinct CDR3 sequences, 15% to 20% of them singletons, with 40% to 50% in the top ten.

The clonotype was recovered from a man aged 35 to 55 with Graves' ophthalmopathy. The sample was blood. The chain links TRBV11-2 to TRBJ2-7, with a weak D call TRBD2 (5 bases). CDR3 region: CAGSLELAYEQYF. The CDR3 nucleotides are TGTGCCGGCAGCTTAGAACTAGCCTACGAGCAGTACTTC. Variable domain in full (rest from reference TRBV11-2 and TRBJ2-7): EAGVAQSPRYKIIEKRQSVAFWCNPISGHATLYWYQQILGQGPKLLIQFQNNGVVDDSQLPKDRFSAERLKGVDSTLKIQPAKLEDSAVYLCAGSLELAYEQYFGPGTRLTVT.